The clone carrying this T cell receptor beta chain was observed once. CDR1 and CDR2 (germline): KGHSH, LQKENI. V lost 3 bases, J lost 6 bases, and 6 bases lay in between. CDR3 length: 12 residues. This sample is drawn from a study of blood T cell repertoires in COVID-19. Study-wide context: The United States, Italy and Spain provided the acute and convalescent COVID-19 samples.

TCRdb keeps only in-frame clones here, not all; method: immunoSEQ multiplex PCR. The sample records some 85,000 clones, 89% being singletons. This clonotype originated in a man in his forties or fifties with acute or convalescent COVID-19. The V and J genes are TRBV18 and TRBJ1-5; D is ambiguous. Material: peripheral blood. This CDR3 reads CASSPFGQPQHF. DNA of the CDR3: TGTGCCAGCTCACCGTTCGGTCAGCCCCAGCATTTT.